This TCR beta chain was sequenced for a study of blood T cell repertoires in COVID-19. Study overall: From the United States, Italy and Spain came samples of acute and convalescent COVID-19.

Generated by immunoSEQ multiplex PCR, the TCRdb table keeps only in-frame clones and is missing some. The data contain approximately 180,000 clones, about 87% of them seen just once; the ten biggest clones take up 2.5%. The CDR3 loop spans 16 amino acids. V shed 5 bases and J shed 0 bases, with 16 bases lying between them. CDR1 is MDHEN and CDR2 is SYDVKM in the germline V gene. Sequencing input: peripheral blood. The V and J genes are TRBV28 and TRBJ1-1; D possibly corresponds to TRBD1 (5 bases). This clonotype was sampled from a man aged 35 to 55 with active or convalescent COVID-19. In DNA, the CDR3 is TGTGCCAGCAGTACCATCCCGGGACTTCTGAACACTGAAGCTTTCTTT. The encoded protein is CASSTIPGLLNTEAFF.